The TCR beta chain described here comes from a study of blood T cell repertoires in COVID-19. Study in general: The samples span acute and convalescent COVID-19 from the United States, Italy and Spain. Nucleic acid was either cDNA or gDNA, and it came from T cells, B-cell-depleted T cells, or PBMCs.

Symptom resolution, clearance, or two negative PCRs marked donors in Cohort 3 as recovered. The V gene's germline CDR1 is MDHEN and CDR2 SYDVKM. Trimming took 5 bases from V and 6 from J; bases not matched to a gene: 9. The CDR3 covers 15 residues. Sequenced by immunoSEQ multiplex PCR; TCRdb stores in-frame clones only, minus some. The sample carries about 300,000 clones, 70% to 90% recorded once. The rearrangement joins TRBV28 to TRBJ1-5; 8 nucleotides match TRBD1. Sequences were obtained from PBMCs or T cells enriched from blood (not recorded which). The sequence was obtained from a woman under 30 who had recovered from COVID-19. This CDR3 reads CASSNPQGVGQPQHF. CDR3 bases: TGTGCCAGCAGTAACCCACAGGGGGTCGGTCAGCCCCAGCATTTT.